These 17 T cell receptor beta chains originate from one sample sequenced in a study of regulatory T cells in long-lasting Graves disease. The time point: newly diagnosed GD, antithyroid drugs for less than 3 months. Extracted PBMC RNA gave rise to the TCR library. Arm-PCR of CDR3 regions and iRepertoire HTBI primers were the basis on which TCR beta libraries were built. TCRdb itself ran the multiplex PCR reads through MiXCR, one entry per CDR3 protein. In the table there are fewer than 350,000 distinct CDR3 sequences, over 15% of which are singletons. The input for sequencing was peripheral blood mononuclear cells (PBMCs), taken at new diagnosis, from a patient treated with antithyroid drugs. The receptors stem from a female donor with Graves disease.

This clonotype was detected only a few times. The gene calls are TRBV6-5 and TRBJ1-2; D is unresolved. V was cut by 4 bases and J by 3 bases, with 15 bases left in between. Germline V gives CDR1 MNHEY, CDR2 SVGAGI. This CDR3 region has 15 residues. Here the CDR3 reads CASSSVRGKDYGYTF. The CDR3 DNA follows: TGTGCCAGCAGTTCTGTTCGGGGTAAAGACTATGGCTACACCTTC.

There are many counts of this clonotype. The rearrangement links TRBV5-1 to TRBJ2-2; D is uncertain. Germline-derived CDR1 and CDR2 are SGHRS and YFSETQ. Trimming stripped 7 bases from V and 4 bases from J, with 11 bases between. The CDR3 contains 13 residues. The CDR3 bases are TGCGCCAGCCAGACGTCCTCCACCGGGGAGCTGTTTTTT. Its translation: CASQTSSTGELFF.

This clonotype was observed many times. The rearrangement links TRBV19 to TRBJ1-2; 9 nucleotides agree with TRBD1. In germline, CDR1 is LNHDA, CDR2 SQIVND (reference sequence). The CDR3 is 15 residues long. Trimming took 2 bases from V and 8 from J; bases not matched to a gene: 9. CDR3 sequence reads: CASSIRGTGGEGYTF. CDR3 bases: TGTGCCAGTAGTATAAGGGGAACAGGGGGCGAAGGCTACACCTTC.

This clonotype was recorded many times. V is TRBV2 and J is TRBJ2-3; D gene ambiguous. The germline V and J ends were trimmed by 8 bases and 6 bases, with 9 bases remaining between them. CDR3 length: 11 residues. CDR1 and CDR2 (germline): SNHLY, FYNNEI. The CDR3 sequence is CASEQTDTQYF. The CDR3 DNA reads as TGTGCCAGCGAGCAAACCGATACGCAGTATTTT. Combining the CDR3 with reference TRBV2 and TRBJ2-3 gives the whole variable domain EPEVTQTPSHQVTQMGQEVILRCVPISNHLYFYWYRQILGQKVEFLVSFYNNEISEKSEIFDDQFSVERPDGSNFTLKIRSTKLEDSAMYFCASEQTDTQYFGPGTRLTVL.

The chain uses TRBV9 and TRBJ2-7, with D maybe TRBD1 (5 bases). Trimming took 0 bases from V and 2 from J, leaving 12 bases between them. CDR1 and CDR2 from the germline V gene are SGDLS and YYNGEE. The CDR3 covers 15 residues. The CDR3 loop is CASSVVRGTTYEQYF. The CDR3 DNA follows: TGTGCCAGCAGCGTAGTAAGGGGCACTACCTACGAGCAGTACTTC.

This clonotype was picked up many times. The V and J genes are TRBV19 and TRBJ1-1, with a possible D match to TRBD1 (5 bases). Between the trimmed V and J ends, which lost 2 bases and 2 bases, there was a span of 15 bases. The germline V gene has CDR1 LNHDA and CDR2 SQIVND (reference sequence). The CDR3 spans 16 residues. For the CDR3, the DNA is TGTGCCAGTAGTATATCTTCGGGGGGTGTAAACACTGAAGCTTTCTTT. As protein: CASSISSGGVNTEAFF.

The table lists this clonotype with many counts. The chain combines TRBV14 with TRBJ2-3, with 7 bases aligning to TRBD2. V was pared by 2 bases and J by 5 bases, with 4 bases of the junction left unmatched. The CDR3 loop spans 14 amino acids. Germline values: CDR1 SGHDN, CDR2 FVKESK. The CDR3 is CASSQPTSRDTQYF. The CDR3 region has the DNA TGTGCCAGCAGCCAACCGACTAGCCGAGATACGCAGTATTTT.

This clonotype was observed at least ten times. V is TRBV4-1 and J is TRBJ1-6, with D tentatively TRBD1 (6 bases). Germline CDR1 reads MGHRA; CDR2 reads YSYEKL. V lost 1 base and J lost 10, with 11 bases in between. CDR3 length: 14 amino acids. CDR3 residues: CASSQGGGRSPLHF. DNA of the CDR3: TGCGCCAGCAGCCAAGGGGGGGGCAGGTCACCCCTCCACTTT.

This rearrangement joins TRBV2 to TRBJ2-3, with 10 bases matching TRBD1. Looked up from germline, CDR1 is SNHLY and CDR2 is FYNNEI. V was pared by 5 bases and J by 3 bases, with 5 bases of the junction left unmatched. The CDR3 runs to 15 residues. For the CDR3, the DNA is TGTGCCAGCAGTTCCTGGACAGGGGGTACAGATACGCAGTATTTT. Residues: CASSSWTGGTDTQYF.

The CDR3 DNA follows: TGTGCCAGCAGCCGAACCTGGAACCGGGACAGGAGACCCGAAGCTTTCTTT. Amino acids: CASSRTWNRDRRPEAFF. The chain is built from TRBV7-2 and TRBJ1-1, with 8 positions matching TRBD1. Germline V CDR1 and CDR2: SGHTA, FQGNSA. The junction had 19 bases not matched to a gene; V was cut back by 5 bases and J by 8 bases. The CDR3 length is 17 residues.

This clonotype was seen only a few times. An end of the junction does not agree with germline; a read error may underlie this. The J gene is TRBJ2-5, the V gene TRBV7-7; 7 nucleotides match TRBD2. CDR1 and CDR2 (germline): SSHAT, FNYEAQ (reference sequence). The CDR3 runs to 15 residues. In nucleotides, the CDR3 is TGTGCTAGCAGCTCCCGTGGCGGGAGATCAGAGACCCAGTACTTC. Encoded protein: CASSSRGGRSETQYF. The full variable domain, rest sourced from reference TRBV7-7 and TRBJ2-5, is GAGVSQSPRYKVTKRGQDVTLRCDPISSHATLYWYQQALGQGPEFLTYFNYEAQPDKSGLPSDRFSAERPEGSISTLTIQRTEQRDSAMYRCASSSRGGRSETQYFGPGTRLLVL.

The chain uses TRBV5-1 and TRBJ2-3; D not certain. V dropped 0 bases and J dropped 4 bases, with 6 bases sitting between them. The V gene's germline CDR1 is SGHRS and CDR2 YFSETQ. The CDR3 sequence is 13 residues long. CDR3 bases: TGCGCCAGCAGCTTGGCCGACCCAGATACGCAGTATTTT. Protein: CASSLADPDTQYF.

This clonotype was recorded many times. The chain uses TRBV30 and TRBJ1-1; tentatively, D is TRBD1 (5 bases). Germline V gene data show CDR1 as GTSNPN and CDR2 as SVGIG (reference sequence). Trimming took off 3 bases at V and 3 bases at J, with 20 bases between the two ends. The CDR3 runs to 16 residues. The CDR3 DNA follows: TGTGCCTGGAGGGGGGACCGCTTACTGGGGGACACTGAAGCTTTCTTT. Amino acids: CAWRGDRLLGDTEAFF.

This clonotype has at least ten counts. The gene calls are TRBV12-3 or TRBV12-4 and TRBJ2-7; 8 nucleotides line up with TRBD2. CDR3 size: 15 residues. The V and J ends lost 4 bases and 2 bases, in that order; junction bases with no gene match: 7. This CDR3 reads CASSSRAGVAYEQYF. For the CDR3, the DNA is TGTGCCAGCAGTTCCCGAGCGGGAGTGGCCTACGAGCAGTACTTC.

This clonotype was seen repeatedly, ten times or more. This chain links TRBV3-1 with TRBJ1-2; maybe TRBD1 (6 bases). The CDR3 covers 16 residues. The V gene's germline CDR1 is LGHDT and CDR2 YNNKEL (reference sequence). The germline V and J ends were trimmed by 0 bases and 6 bases, with 17 bases remaining between them. The CDR3 here is CASSQDRTWTVHGYTF. The CDR3 coding sequence is TGTGCCAGCAGCCAAGATCGTACGTGGACAGTACATGGCTACACCTTC.

There are many counts of this clonotype. The chain couples TRBV12-5 to TRBJ2-7, with D perhaps matching TRBD1 (6 bases). The CDR3 sequence is 11 residues long. Between the trimmed V and J ends, which lost 4 bases and 6 bases, there was a span of 7 bases. Germline CDR1 and CDR2: LGHNT and FRNRAP. Written as DNA, the CDR3 is TGTGCTAGTGGTTCGGACAGCGAGCAGTACTTC. Its translation is CASGSDSEQYF.

The chain joins TRBV28 to TRBJ2-7; 8 nucleotides align to TRBD2. The junction had 12 bases not matched to a gene; V was cut back by 3 bases and J by 2 bases. There are 17 residues in the CDR3. Germline CDR1 MDHEN, CDR2 SYDVKM. The CDR3 region is CASSLNSGTSYPYEQYF. DNA of the CDR3: TGTGCCAGCAGTTTGAATAGCGGGACCTCATATCCCTACGAGCAGTACTTC. The complete variable domain, with remaining parts taken from reference TRBV28 and TRBJ2-7, reads DVKVTQSSRYLVKRTGEKVFLECVQDMDHENMFWYRQDPGLGLRLIYFSYDVKMKEKGDIPEGYSVSREKKERFSLILESASTNQTSMYLCASSLNSGTSYPYEQYFGPGTRLTVT.